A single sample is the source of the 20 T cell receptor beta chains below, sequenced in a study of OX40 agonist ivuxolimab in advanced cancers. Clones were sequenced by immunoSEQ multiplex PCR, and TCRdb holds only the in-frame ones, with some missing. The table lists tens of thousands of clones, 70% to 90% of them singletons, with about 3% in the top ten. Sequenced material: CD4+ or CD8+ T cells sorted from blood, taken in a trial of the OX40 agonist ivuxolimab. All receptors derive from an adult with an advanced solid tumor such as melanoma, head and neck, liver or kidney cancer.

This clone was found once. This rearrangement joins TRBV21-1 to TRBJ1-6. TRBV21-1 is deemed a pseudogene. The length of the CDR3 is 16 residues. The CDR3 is CASSNCNRVYNSPLHF. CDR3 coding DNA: TGTGCCAGCAGCAATTGCAACCGAGTCTATAATTCACCCCTCCACTTT.

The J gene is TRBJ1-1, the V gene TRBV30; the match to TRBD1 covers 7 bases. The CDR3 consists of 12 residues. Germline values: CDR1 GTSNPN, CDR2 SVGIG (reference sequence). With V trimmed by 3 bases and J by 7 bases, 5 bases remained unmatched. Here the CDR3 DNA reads TGTGCCTGGAGCCCGACAGGGAATGAAGCTTTCTTT. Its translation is CAWSPTGNEAFF.

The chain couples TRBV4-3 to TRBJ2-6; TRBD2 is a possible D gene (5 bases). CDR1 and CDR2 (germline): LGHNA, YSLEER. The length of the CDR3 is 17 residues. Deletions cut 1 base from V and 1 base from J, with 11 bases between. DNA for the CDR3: TGCGCCAGCAGCCAAGCGTTGAGGGATTCTGGGGCCAACGTCCTGACTTTC. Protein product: CASSQALRDSGANVLTF.

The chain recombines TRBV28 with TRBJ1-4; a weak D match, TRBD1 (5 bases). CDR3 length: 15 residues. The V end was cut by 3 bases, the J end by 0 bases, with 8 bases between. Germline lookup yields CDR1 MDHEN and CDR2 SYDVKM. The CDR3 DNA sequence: TGTGCCAGCAGTTTGGGACTTACAACTAATGAAAAACTGTTTTTT. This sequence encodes CASSLGLTTNEKLFF.

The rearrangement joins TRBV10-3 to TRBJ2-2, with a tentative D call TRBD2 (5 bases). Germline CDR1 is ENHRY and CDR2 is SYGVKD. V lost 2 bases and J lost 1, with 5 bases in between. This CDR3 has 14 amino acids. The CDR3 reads CAISERGNTGELFF. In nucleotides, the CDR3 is TGTGCCATCAGTGAGCGGGGGAACACCGGGGAGCTGTTTTTT.

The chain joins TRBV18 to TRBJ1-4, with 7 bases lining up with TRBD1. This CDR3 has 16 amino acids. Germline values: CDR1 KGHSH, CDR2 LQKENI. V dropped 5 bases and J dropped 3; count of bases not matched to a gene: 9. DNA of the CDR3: TGTGCCAGCTCATTTGGACAGGTCTCGTCTAATGAAAAACTGTTTTTT. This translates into CASSFGQVSSNEKLFF. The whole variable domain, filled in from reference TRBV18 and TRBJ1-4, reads NAGVMQNPRHLVRRRGQEARLRCSPMKGHSHVYWYRQLPEEGLKFMVYLQKENIIDESGMPKERFSAEFPKEGPSILRIQQVVRGDSAAYFCASSFGQVSSNEKLFFGSGTQLSVL.

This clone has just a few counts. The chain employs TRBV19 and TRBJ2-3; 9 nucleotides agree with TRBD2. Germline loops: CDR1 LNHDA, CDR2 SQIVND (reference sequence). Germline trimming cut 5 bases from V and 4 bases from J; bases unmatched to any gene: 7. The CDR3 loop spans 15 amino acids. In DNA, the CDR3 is TGTGCCAGTAGTGGGGGCGGGGGGGCCGCAGATACGCAGTATTTT. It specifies CASSGGGGAADTQYF.

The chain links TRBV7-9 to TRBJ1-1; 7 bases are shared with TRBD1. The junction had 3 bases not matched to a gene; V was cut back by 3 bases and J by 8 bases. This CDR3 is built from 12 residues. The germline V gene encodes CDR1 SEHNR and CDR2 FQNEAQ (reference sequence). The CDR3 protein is CASSLEDREAFF. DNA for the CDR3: TGTGCCAGCAGCTTGGAGGACAGGGAAGCTTTCTTT.

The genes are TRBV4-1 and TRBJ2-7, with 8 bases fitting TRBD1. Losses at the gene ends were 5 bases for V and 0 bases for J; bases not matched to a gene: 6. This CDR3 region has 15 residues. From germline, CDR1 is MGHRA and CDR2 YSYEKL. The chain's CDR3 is CASSTRQGSSYEQYF. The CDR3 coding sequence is TGCGCCAGCAGCACCCGACAGGGGAGCTCCTACGAGCAGTACTTC.

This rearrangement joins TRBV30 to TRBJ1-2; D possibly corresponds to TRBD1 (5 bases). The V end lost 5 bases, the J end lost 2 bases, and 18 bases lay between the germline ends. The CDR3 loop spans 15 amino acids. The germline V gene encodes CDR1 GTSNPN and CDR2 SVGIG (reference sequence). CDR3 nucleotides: TGTGCCTGGGAGATCAGCGGGACCTCAAACTATGGCTACACCTTC. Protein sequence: CAWEISGTSNYGYTF. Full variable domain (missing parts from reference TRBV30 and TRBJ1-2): SQTIHQWPATLVQPVGSPLSLECTVEGTSNPNLYWYRQAAGRGLQLLFYSVGIGQISSEVPQNLSASRPQDRQFILSSKKLLLSDSGFYLCAWEISGTSNYGYTFGSGTRLTVV.

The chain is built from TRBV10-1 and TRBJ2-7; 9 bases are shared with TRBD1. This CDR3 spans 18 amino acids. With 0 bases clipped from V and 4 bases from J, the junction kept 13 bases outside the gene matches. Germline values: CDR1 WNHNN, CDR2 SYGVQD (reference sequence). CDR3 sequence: CASSESRTLDRGEYEQYF. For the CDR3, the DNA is TGCGCCAGCAGTGAGTCCAGAACTTTGGACAGGGGAGAATACGAGCAGTACTTC.

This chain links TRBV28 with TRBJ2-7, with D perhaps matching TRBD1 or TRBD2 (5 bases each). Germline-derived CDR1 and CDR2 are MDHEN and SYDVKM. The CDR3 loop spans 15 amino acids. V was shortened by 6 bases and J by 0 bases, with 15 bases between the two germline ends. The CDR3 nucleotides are TGTGCCAGCAGCGGCCAGGGACGGAGCTCCTACGAGCAGTACTTC. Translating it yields CASSGQGRSSYEQYF.

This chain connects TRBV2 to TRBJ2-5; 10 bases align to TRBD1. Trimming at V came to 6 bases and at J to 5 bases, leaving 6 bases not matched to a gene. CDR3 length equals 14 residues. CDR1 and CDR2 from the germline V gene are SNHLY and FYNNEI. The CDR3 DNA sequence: TGTGCCAGCAGGGCCGGGACAGGGGCGGAGACCCAGTACTTC. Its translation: CASRAGTGAETQYF.

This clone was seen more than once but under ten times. The CDR3 loop reads CASSLETGGIRNTIYF. CDR3 nucleotides: TGCGCCAGCAGCTTGGAGACAGGGGGGATAAGAAACACCATATATTTT. This chain connects TRBV5-1 to TRBJ1-3; TRBD1 matches 9 bases. The CDR3 spans 16 residues. J gave up 5 bases and V 0 bases, and 6 bases lay outside the gene matches. CDR1 is SGHRS and CDR2 is YFSETQ in the germline V gene.

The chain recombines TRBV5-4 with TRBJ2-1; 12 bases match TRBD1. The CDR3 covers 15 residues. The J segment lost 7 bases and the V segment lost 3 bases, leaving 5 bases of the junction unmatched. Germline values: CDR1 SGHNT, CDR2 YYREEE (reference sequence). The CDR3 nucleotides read TGTGCCAGCAGCTCGGGACAGGGGGCGGGGAATGAGCAGTTCTTC. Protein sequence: CASSSGQGAGNEQFF. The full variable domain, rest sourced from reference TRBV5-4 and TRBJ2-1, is ETGVTQSPTHLIKTRGQQVTLRCSSQSGHNTVSWYQQALGQGPQFIFQYYREEENGRGNFPPRFSGLQFPNYSSELNVNALELDDSALYLCASSSGQGAGNEQFFGPGTRLTVL.

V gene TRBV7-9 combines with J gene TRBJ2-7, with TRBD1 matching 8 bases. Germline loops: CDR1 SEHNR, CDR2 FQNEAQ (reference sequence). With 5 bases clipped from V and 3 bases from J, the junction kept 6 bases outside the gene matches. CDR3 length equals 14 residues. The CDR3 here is CASSARDRIYEQYF. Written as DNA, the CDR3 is TGTGCCAGCAGCGCCCGGGACAGGATCTACGAGCAGTACTTC.

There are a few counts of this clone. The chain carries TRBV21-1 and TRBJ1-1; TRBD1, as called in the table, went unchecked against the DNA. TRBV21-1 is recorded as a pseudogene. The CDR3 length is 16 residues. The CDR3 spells CASTVIPGGQNTEAFF. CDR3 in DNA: TGTGCCAGCACCGTAATTCCAGGGGGCCAGAACACTGAAGCTTTCTTT.

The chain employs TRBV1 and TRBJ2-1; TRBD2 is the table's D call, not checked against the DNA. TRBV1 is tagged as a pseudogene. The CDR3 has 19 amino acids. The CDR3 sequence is CTSSQALSSGGASYNEQFF. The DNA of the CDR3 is TGCACCAGCAGCCAAGCGTTATCTAGCGGGGGGGCATCCTACAATGAGCAGTTCTTC.

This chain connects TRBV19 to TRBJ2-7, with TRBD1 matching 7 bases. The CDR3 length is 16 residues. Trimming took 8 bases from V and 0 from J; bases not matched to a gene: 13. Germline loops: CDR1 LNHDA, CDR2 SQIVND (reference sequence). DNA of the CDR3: TGTGCCAGTTCAACGTTTGGCAGGGGGTCCTCCTACGAGCAGTACTTC. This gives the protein CASSTFGRGSSYEQYF.

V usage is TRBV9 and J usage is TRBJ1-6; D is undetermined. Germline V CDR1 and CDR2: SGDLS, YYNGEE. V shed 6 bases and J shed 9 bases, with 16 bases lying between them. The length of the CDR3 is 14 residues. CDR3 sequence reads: CASTPRERGSPLHF. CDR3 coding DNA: TGTGCCAGCACCCCTAGGGAACGGGGTTCACCCCTCCACTTT.